This TCR beta chain came from a study of T cells in Graves' hyperthyroidism and ophthalmopathy. Amplified regions were TCR beta CDR3 sequences from RNA transcripts. RT-PCR in the first round (using the HTBI primer set) targeted the TCR CDR3. One entry per CDR3 protein, called by TCRdb with MiXCR from the multiplex PCR reads. Here the sample spans about 510,000 distinct CDR3 sequences, around 15% being singletons. The V gene's germline CDR1 is LNHDA and CDR2 SQIVND (reference sequence). Trimming removed 6 bases from V and 0 bases from J, with 12 bases in between. This CDR3 has 15 residues. The sample taken for sequencing was blood. The chain recombines TRBV19 with TRBJ1-3; TRBD1 might be the D (6 bases). This clonotype was obtained from a middle-aged woman with Graves' hyperthyroidism. The CDR3: CASSERQVSGNTIYF. The DNA for the CDR3 is TGTGCCAGTAGCGAAAGACAGGTCTCTGGAAACACCATATATTTT.